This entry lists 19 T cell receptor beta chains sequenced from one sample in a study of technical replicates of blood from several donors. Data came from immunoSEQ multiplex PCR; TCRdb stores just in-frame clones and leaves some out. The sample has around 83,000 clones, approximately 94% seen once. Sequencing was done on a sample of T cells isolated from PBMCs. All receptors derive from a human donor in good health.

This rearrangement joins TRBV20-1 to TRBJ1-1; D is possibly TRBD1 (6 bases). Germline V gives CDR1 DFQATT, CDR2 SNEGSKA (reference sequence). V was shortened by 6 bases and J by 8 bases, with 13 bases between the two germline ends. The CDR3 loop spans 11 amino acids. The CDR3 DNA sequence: TGCAGTGCCATTAACAGGGCCGAAGCTTTCTTT. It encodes CSAINRAEAFF.

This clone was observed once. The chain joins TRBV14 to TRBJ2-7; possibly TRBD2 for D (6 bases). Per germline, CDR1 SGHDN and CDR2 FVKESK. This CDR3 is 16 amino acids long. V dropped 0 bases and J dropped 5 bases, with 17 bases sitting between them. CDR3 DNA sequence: TGTGCCAGCAGCCAAGACCCCAGACTAGTTCCCAACGAGCAGTACTTC. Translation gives CASSQDPRLVPNEQYF.

CDR3 loop: CASGLVRTGDGNTEAFF. In nucleotides, the CDR3 is TGTGCTAGTGGTTTGGTAAGGACAGGGGATGGGAACACTGAAGCTTTCTTT. The chain carries TRBV12-5 and TRBJ1-1, with TRBD1 identical over 9 bases. Germline assignment: CDR1 LGHNT and CDR2 FRNRAP. Germline trimming cut 0 bases from V and 1 base from J; bases unmatched to any gene: 6. The CDR3 extends over 17 amino acids.

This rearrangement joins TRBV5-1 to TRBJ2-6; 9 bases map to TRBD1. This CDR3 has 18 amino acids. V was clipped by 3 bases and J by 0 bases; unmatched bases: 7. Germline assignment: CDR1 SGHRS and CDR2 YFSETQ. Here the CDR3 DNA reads TGCGCCAGCAGCTCAAAGACAGGGGGAATCTCTGGGGCCAACGTCCTGACTTTC. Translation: CASSSKTGGISGANVLTF.

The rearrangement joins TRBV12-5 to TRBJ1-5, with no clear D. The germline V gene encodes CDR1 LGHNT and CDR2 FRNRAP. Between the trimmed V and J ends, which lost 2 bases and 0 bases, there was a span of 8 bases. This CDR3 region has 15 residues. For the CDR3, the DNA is TGTGCTAGTGGTTTGACGCGTGATAGCAATCAGCCCCAGCATTTT. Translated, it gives CASGLTRDSNQPQHF.

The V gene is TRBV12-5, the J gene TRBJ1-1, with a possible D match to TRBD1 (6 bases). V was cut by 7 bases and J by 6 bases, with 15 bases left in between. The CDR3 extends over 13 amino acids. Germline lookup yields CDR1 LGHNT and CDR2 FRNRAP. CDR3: CASVFQTGSEAFF. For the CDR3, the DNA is TGTGCTAGTGTTTTTCAGACAGGATCTGAAGCTTTCTTT. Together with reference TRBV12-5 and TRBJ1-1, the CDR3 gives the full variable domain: DARVTQTPRHKVTEMGQEVTMRCQPILGHNTVFWYRQTMMQGLELLAYFRNRAPLDDSGMPKDRFSAEMPDATLATLKIQPSEPRDSAVYFCASVFQTGSEAFFGQGTRLTVV.

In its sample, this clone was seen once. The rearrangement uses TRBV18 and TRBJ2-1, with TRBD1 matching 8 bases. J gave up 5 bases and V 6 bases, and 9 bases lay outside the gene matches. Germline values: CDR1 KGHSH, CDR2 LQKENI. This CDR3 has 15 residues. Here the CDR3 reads CASSPLQGDNNEQFF. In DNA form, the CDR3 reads TGTGCCAGCTCGCCCCTACAGGGGGACAACAATGAGCAGTTCTTC.

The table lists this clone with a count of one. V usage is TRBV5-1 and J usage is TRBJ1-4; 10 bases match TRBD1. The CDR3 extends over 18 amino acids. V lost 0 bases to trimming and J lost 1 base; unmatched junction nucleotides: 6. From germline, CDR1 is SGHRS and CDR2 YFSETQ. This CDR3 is CASSLAGRTGGTNEKLFF. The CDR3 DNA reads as TGCGCCAGCAGCTTGGCGGGAAGGACAGGGGGAACTAATGAAAAACTGTTTTTT.

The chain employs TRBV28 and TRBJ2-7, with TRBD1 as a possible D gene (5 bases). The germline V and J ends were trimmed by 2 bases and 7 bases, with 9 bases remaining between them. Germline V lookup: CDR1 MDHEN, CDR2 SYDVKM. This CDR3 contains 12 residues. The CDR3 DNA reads TGTGCCAGCAGTTTAAGCCAGGGAGAGCAGTACTTC. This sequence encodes CASSLSQGEQYF.

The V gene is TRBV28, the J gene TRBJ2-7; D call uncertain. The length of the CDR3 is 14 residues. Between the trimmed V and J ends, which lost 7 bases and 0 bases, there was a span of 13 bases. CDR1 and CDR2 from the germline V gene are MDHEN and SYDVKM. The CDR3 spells CASKTGHSSYEQYF. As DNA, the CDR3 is TGTGCCAGCAAAACCGGCCACAGCTCCTACGAGCAGTACTTC.

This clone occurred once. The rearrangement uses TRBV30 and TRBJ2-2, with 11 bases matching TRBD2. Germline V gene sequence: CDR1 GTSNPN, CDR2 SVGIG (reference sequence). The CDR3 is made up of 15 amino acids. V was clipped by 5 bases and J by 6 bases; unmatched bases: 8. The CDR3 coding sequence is TGTGCCTGGGGGCTAGCGGGGGGAAGCGCCGGGGAGCTGTTTTTT. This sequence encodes CAWGLAGGSAGELFF. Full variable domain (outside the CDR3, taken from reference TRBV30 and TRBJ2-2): SQTIHQWPATLVQPVGSPLSLECTVEGTSNPNLYWYRQAAGRGLQLLFYSVGIGQISSEVPQNLSASRPQDRQFILSSKKLLLSDSGFYLCAWGLAGGSAGELFFGEGSRLTVL.

The CDR3 loop reads CASSDYTPYEQYF. CDR3 nucleotides: TGTGCCAGCAGTGATTACACCCCCTACGAGCAGTACTTC. The chain couples TRBV6-1 to TRBJ2-7, with D hard to call. The CDR3 spans 13 residues. V was shortened by 3 bases and J by 2 bases, with 8 bases between the two germline ends. Germline CDR1 and CDR2: MNHNS and SASEGT.

The DNA for the CDR3 is TGTGCCAGCACCGGGACACACGGGGACAATGAGCAGTTCTTC. As protein: CASTGTHGDNEQFF. The chain combines TRBV6-5 with TRBJ2-1; D possibly corresponds to TRBD1 (6 bases). Trimming stripped 7 bases from V and 5 bases from J, with 15 bases between. This CDR3 is 14 amino acids long. Per the germline V gene, CDR1 is MNHEY and CDR2 is SVGAGI.

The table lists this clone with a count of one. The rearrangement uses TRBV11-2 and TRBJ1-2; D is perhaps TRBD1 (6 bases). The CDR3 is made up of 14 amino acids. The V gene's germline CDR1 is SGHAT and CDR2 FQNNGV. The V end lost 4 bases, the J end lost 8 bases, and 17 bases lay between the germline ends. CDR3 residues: CASSSQQGLEGYTF. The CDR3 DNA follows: TGTGCCAGCAGCTCTCAACAGGGTTTGGAGGGCTACACCTTC.

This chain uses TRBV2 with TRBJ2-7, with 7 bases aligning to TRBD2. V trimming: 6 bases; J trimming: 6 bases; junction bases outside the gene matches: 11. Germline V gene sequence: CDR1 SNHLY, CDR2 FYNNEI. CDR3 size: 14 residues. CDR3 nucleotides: TGTGCCAGCAGGGCAAGCGGGGAGGTCAGCGAGCAGTACTTC. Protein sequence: CASRASGEVSEQYF.

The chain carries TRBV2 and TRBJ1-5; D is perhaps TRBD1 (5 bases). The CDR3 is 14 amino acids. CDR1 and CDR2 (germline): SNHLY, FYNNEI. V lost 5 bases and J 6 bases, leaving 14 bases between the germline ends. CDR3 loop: CASSRQGSSQPQHF. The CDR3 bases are TGTGCCAGCAGTCGTCAGGGTAGTAGTCAGCCCCAGCATTTT.

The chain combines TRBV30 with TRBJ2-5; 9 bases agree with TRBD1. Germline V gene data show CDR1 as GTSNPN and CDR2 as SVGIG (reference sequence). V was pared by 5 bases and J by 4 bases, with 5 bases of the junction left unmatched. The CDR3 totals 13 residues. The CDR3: CAWDTGGGETQYF. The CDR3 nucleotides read TGTGCCTGGGATACAGGGGGCGGAGAGACCCAGTACTTC. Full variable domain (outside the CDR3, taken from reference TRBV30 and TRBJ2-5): SQTIHQWPATLVQPVGSPLSLECTVEGTSNPNLYWYRQAAGRGLQLLFYSVGIGQISSEVPQNLSASRPQDRQFILSSKKLLLSDSGFYLCAWDTGGGETQYFGPGTRLLVL.

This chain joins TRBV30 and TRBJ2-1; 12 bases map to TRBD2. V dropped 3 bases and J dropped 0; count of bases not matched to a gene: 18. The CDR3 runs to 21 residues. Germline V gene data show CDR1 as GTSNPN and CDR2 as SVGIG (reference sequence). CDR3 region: CAWSGYPSGGGYPSSYNEQFF. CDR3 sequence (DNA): TGTGCCTGGAGCGGGTATCCTAGCGGGGGGGGTTATCCGAGCTCCTACAATGAGCAGTTCTTC.

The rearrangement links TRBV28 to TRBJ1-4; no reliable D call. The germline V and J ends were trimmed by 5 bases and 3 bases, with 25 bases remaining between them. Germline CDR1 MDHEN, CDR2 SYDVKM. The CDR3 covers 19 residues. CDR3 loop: CASSHTTRRPRAANEKLFF. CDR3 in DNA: TGTGCCAGCAGTCACACGACCCGGCGGCCCAGAGCAGCTAATGAAAAACTGTTTTTT.